The clone carrying this T cell receptor (beta chain) was observed many times. Investigators sought sequencing depths of between 1 in 200,000 and 1 in 1 million T cells. Using immunoSEQ multiplex PCR, the repertoire was profiled, and TCRdb retains in-frame clones only, with some absent. The sample yields about 25,000 clones, 60% to 80% seen once. Germline V gene data show CDR1 as MNHEY and CDR2 as SVGAGI. V was pared by 2 bases and J by 7 bases, with 10 bases of the junction left unmatched. CDR3 length: 16 residues. This sample is part of a study of cytotoxic CD8 clonotypes in ibrutinib-treated CLL. The material sequenced was PBMCs, taken at disease progression, from a patient treated with ibrutinib. This receptor was obtained from a human donor with chronic lymphocytic leukemia. The genes are TRBV6-5 and TRBJ1-3; 8 positions agree with TRBD1. The CDR3 DNA reads TGTGCCAGCAGTTACGCCAGCCCAGGGGGCTTGAACACCATATATTTT. This codes for CASSYASPGGLNTIYF.